Shown below are 8 T cell receptor beta chains from a single sample sequenced in a study of blood T cell repertoires in COVID-19. Measured with immunoSEQ multiplex PCR; TCRdb has only the in-frame clones, and not every one. This sample has over 250,000 clones, with roughly 80% found just once. The sample consisted of peripheral blood. These TCRs come from a woman aged 50 to 60 who had recovered from COVID-19.

The rearrangement uses TRBV2 and TRBJ1-2, with TRBD1 matching over 10 bases. This CDR3 comprises 17 residues. V lost 0 bases and J lost 8; bases outside the gene matches: 12. Per germline, CDR1 SNHLY and CDR2 FYNNEI. Here the CDR3 DNA reads TGTGCCAGCAGTGAAGCCATTTTTGGGACAGGGGTGCGCGGCTACACCTTC. Its protein product is CASSEAIFGTGVRGYTF.

The chain carries TRBV18 and TRBJ1-2, with D possibly matching TRBD1 (6 bases). Germline-derived CDR1 and CDR2 are KGHSH and LQKENI. V was trimmed by 3 bases and J by 4 bases, leaving 15 bases between them. The CDR3 extends over 15 amino acids. CDR3 coding DNA: TGTGCCAGCTCACCGTATACTACAGGGATCTATGGCTACACCTTC. Its protein is CASSPYTTGIYGYTF.

The rearrangement links TRBV5-1 to TRBJ2-3; D might be TRBD2 (6 bases). This CDR3 has 14 residues. CDR1 is SGHRS and CDR2 is YFSETQ in the germline V gene. Between the trimmed V and J ends, which lost 6 bases and 0 bases, there was a span of 11 bases. CDR3 sequence: CASKGGESTDTQYF. CDR3 DNA sequence: TGCGCCAGCAAGGGCGGGGAGAGCACAGATACGCAGTATTTT.

This chain uses TRBV4-3 with TRBJ1-2; 8 bases align to TRBD1. After removal of 3 bases from V and 0 bases from J, the junction contained 3 bases not matched to a gene. The CDR3 covers 15 residues. CDR1 and CDR2 (germline): LGHNA, YSLEER. The CDR3 spells CASSQTGEANYGYTF. CDR3 DNA: TGCGCCAGCAGCCAGACAGGGGAAGCTAACTATGGCTACACCTTC.

The chain carries TRBV18 and TRBJ1-1, with TRBD1 identical over 12 bases. CDR1 is KGHSH and CDR2 is LQKENI in the germline V gene. This CDR3 region has 18 residues. The junction had 12 bases not matched to a gene; V was cut back by 4 bases and J by 3 bases. The CDR3, as DNA: TGTGCCAGCTCACGCGCCCGGCTAGGGGACAGGGGGCACACTGAAGCTTTCTTT. It encodes CASSRARLGDRGHTEAFF. Looking up the rest from reference TRBV18 and TRBJ1-1 gives the full variable domain: NAGVMQNPRHLVRRRGQEARLRCSPMKGHSHVYWYRQLPEEGLKFMVYLQKENIIDESGMPKERFSAEFPKEGPSILRIQQVVRGDSAAYFCASSRARLGDRGHTEAFFGQGTRLTVV.

The chain carries TRBV7-9 and TRBJ2-5; 7 bases map to TRBD2. Germline values: CDR1 SEHNR, CDR2 FQNEAQ (reference sequence). Trimming at V came to 1 base and at J to 5 bases, leaving 4 bases not matched to a gene. CDR3 length: 14 amino acids. CDR3 nucleotide sequence: TGTGCCAGCAGCTTAGGCGGGAGCGGGGAGACCCAGTACTTC. Translated: CASSLGGSGETQYF.

The chain links TRBV11-2 to TRBJ2-5, with D maybe TRBD2 (6 bases). CDR1 SGHAT and CDR2 FQNNGV come from the germline V gene. Trimming stripped 0 bases from V and 9 bases from J, with 14 bases between. The CDR3 has 14 amino acids. This chain's CDR3 is CASSLDSGLAAQYF. The DNA for the CDR3 is TGTGCCAGCAGCTTAGATAGCGGACTTGCGGCCCAGTACTTC.

In this sample, this clone turned up once. This chain connects TRBV5-4 to TRBJ1-1, with TRBD1 matching over 7 bases. V lost 4 bases to trimming and J lost 5 bases; unmatched junction nucleotides: 5. The CDR3 is made up of 13 amino acids. Germline CDR1 and CDR2: SGHNT and YYREEE (reference sequence). The DNA of the CDR3 is TGTGCCAGCAGCCGACAGGGTAGTACTGAAGCTTTCTTT. Translated: CASSRQGSTEAFF.